This T cell receptor beta chain emerged from a study of technical replicates of blood from several donors. This clone was detected once. Sequencing was performed with immunoSEQ multiplex PCR; in TCRdb, only in-frame clones are kept and a portion is missing. Of nearly 80,000 clones listed, roughly 96% are singletons. V was shortened by 0 bases and J by 3 bases, with 9 bases between the two germline ends. Germline V gene lookup returns CDR1 MNHEY and CDR2 SVGAGI. This CDR3 region has 15 residues. This chain joins TRBV6-5 and TRBJ1-5; D gene unclear. Sample: T cells isolated from PBMCs. The sequence came from a human donor in good health. The DNA of the CDR3 is TGTGCCAGCAGTTACTCGGCGGGGTTCAATCAGCCCCAGCATTTT. Protein: CASSYSAGFNQPQHF.